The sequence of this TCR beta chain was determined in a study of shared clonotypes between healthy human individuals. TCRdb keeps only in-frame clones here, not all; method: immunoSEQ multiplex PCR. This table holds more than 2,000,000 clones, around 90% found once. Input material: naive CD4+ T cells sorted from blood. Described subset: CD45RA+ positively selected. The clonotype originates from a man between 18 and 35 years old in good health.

DNA of the CDR3: TGTGCCAGCAGTGAATCTCCCGACAGGGCAATAAATGAGCAGTTCTTC. Protein product: CASSESPDRAINEQFF. The V gene is TRBV2, the J gene TRBJ2-1; 7 bases line up with TRBD1. CDR3 length: 16 amino acids. Germline V lookup: CDR1 SNHLY, CDR2 FYNNEI. V trimming: 2 bases; J trimming: 7 bases; junction bases outside the gene matches: 11.